This TCR beta chain appears in the sequencing data of a study of shared clonotypes between healthy human individuals (dated by TCRdb to the early 2020s). About the full investigation: The cohort comprised a couple of women and a few men aged 18 to 49 years. For each donor, CD4 naive and CD4 memory were each run on three plates, CD8 naive on two plates, and CD8 memory on one plate. To estimate repertoire size and how much clonotype sharing occurs between individuals, the study deeply sequenced the blood TCR repertoires of about five healthy adults. Different laboratories and diverse techniques were used to prepare libraries and sequence TCR repertoires, to increase sequencing depth and limit assay-specific biases. Per donor, leukapheresis produced somewhere between about 0.94 and 9 billion PBMCs.

Broader findings and caveats from the paper: Sharing across four donors was observed for approximately 5% of naive CD4, around 3.5% of naive CD8, 2% to 2.5% of memory CD4, and around 0.4% of memory CD8 clonotypes. Larger estimated clonotype richness was generally found for naive subsets than for memory subsets. Incomplete sequencing was indicated by rarefaction of sorted-subset datasets, despite the large sequencing depth. Based on pairwise subsampling, the degree of clonotype sharing among donors was expected to be affected by sequencing depth. Because the study included only a small number of donors, the genetic and exposure-history diversity represented was limited. Clonotypes shared by all four sorted-subset donors showed higher generation probabilities than non-shared clonotypes. Sampling was restricted to blood, and TCR repertoires in tissue are likely to differ from TCR repertoires in blood.

In the germline V gene, CDR1 corresponds to SGHVS and CDR2 to FQNEAQ. V sheds 5 bases and J sheds 3 bases, leaving 17 bases between their ends. The CDR3 starts with the cysteine, ends with the phenylalanine, and has 15 residues. Only the CDR3 portion is preserved as DNA: 45 bases, with reading frame beginning at the first base. Using the deep immunoSEQ assay, TCR CDR3 regions were amplified from genomic DNA by multiplex PCR. Extracted genomic DNA from each cell subset was distributed evenly across all wells of several immunoSEQ 96-well plates, and each plate was treated as a replicate. For sorted subsets, approximately 0.2 ug of genomic DNA, equivalent to around 29,000 T cell genomes, went into each replicate PCR. Purified libraries were measured with a Qubit 3.0 fluorometer, size-checked on a Bioanalyzer 2100, and measured again with the KAPA Library Quantification kit. Every immunoSEQ 96-well plate was sequenced on a separate single-read 150-cycle Illumina NextSeq 550 flow cell. Per the authors' processing: Because the immunoSEQ output included only junctional sequences and no quality scores, the filtering could not be the same as the filtering used for full-length reads. Sequences were annotated with PyIR, a Python wrapper for IgBLAST v1.9, and V/J genes and CDR3 were assigned using IMGT germline references. Reads with weak V/J assignments (E-value above 1e-6), missing CDR3, stop codons, out-of-frame junctions, or ambiguous translated residues were removed. A V3J clonotype was defined by an identical inferred V gene, J gene, and CDR3 amino acid sequence. Percentage overlap between repertoires was calculated by dividing the number of shared unique clonotypes by the size of the smaller repertoire. Three approaches were used to assess repertoire richness: RTK rarefaction, the Chao1 estimator, and Recon v2.1 estimates of unobserved clonotypes. OLGA was used to compute generation probabilities for all TCRbeta clonotypes that the gDNA method yielded from a handful of donors. TCRdb retrieved this table from immuneACCESS and kept in-frame rearrangements only. Not all clones are present; in checked studies, unresolved V genes account for under half, and no reason is known for the remainder. V, J and clone size reflect that table, while D and trimming were determined from the DNA. The sample table lists around 700,000 clones, 92% of them with a count of one. The ten largest clones represent roughly 22% of the sample.

CD8 naive samples consisted of CD45RO-negative cells that were positively selected for CCR7, yielding a CD45RA+CCR7+ population without TemRA cells. The donors were healthy, HIV-negative adults with no recently reported acute infections or vaccinations. All donors were Caucasian adults living in Nashville, Tennessee, USA. Blood was collected by leukapheresis, and PBMCs were isolated by Ficoll-Histopaque density gradient centrifugation and then cryopreserved in liquid nitrogen vapor phase. Analytical flow cytometry was used to check the purity and quantity of each magnetically sorted T cell population. From each sorted fraction, genomic DNA was isolated and quantified by UV absorbance on a Nanodrop 2000c. As for this clone: This receptor's antigen is unknown. The input lacks base qualities; no much larger clone sits a single base away.

Material: naive CD8+ T cells sorted from blood. The cell subset or site label for this specimen denotes: CD45RA+CCR7+. The TCR originated in a man aged 25-45 years in good health. The chain couples TRBV7-8 to TRBJ2-7, with TRBD1 as a weak D call on 6 bases. CDR3 region: CASSLQPGHIYEQYF. The nucleotides are TGTGCCAGCAGCCTGCAACCGGGACACATCTACGAGCAGTACTTC.